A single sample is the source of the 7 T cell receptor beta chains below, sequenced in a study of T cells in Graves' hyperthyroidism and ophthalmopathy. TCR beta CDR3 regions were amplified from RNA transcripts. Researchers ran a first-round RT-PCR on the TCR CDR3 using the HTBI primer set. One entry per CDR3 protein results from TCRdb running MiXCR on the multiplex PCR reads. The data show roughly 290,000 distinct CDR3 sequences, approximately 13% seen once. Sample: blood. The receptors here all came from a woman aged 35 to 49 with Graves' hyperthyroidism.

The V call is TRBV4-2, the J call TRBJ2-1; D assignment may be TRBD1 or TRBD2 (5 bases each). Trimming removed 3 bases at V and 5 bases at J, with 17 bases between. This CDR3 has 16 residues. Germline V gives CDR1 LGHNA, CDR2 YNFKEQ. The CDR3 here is CASSHSGTTSDNEQFF. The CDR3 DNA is TGTGCCAGCAGCCACTCCGGGACCACTTCAGACAATGAGCAGTTCTTC.

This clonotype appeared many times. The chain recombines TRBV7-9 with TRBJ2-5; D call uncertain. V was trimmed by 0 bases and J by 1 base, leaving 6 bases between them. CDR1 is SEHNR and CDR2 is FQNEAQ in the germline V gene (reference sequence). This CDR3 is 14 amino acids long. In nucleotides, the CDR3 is TGTGCCAGCAGCTTAGCGGGGATCCAAGAGACCCAGTACTTC. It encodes CASSLAGIQETQYF.

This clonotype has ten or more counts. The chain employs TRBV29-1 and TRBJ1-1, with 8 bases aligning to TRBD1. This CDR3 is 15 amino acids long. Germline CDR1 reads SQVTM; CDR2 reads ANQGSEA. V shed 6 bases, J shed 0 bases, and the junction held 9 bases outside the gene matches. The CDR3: CSVVGQGSMNTEAFF. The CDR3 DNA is TGCAGCGTGGTCGGACAGGGTAGCATGAACACTGAAGCTTTCTTT.

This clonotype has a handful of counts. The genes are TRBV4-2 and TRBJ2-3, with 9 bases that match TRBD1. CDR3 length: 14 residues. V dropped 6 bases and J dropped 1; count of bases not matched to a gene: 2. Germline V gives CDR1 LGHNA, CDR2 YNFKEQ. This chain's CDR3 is CASSRDRGTDTQYF. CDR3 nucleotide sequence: TGTGCCAGCAGTCGGGACAGGGGCACAGATACGCAGTATTTT.

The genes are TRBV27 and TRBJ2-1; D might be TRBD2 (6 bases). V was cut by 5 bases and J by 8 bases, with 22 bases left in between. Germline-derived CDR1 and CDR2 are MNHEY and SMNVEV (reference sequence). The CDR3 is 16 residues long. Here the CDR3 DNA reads TGTGCCAGCAGTCCGAACCGACTAGGGGAACTACATGAGCAGTTCTTC. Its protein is CASSPNRLGELHEQFF.

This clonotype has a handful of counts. CDR3 coding DNA: TGTGCCAGCAGCTTCGAAGAAGGCGGGGGACGTTCCGGCTACACCTTC. Residues: CASSFEEGGGRSGYTF. The rearrangement links TRBV7-9 to TRBJ1-2; TRBD1 might be the D (5 bases). The V gene lost 3 bases and the J gene lost 8 bases, with 22 bases spanning the gap. CDR1 and CDR2 (germline): SEHNR, FQNEAQ (reference sequence). The CDR3 has 16 amino acids.

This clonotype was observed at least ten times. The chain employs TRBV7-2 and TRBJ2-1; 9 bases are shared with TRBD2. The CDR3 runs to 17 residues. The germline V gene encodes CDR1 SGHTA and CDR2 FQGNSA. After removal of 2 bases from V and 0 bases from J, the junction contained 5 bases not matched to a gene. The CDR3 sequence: CASSLFEREVSYNEQFF. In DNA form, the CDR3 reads TGTGCCAGCAGCTTATTTGAGCGGGAGGTCTCCTACAATGAGCAGTTCTTC.